The clone carrying this T cell receptor beta chain is categorized as medium-sized (0.01 to 0.1%). Its antigen is still unknown. CDR1 and CDR2 (germline): SEHNR, FQNEAQ (reference sequence). The CDR3 contains 14 residues. Trimming stripped 5 bases from V and 2 bases from J, with 13 bases between. The study tagged each TCR cDNA molecule with a unique molecular identifier. TCRdb recomputed calls from the 5' RACE reads with MiXCR, one row per CDR3 protein. Among approximately 2,200 distinct CDR3 sequences listed, less than 1.1% were seen once. This specimen comes from a study of spatial heterogeneity in lung cancer. Study information: Alpha-chain detections were consistently fewer than beta-chain detections among the sequences. General study results and limits: For expanded intratumoral alpha and beta TCRs, counts tracked tumor mutation counts.

Time point indicated: sample taken at primary tumor resection. Sequencing was performed on whole RNA extracted from tumor and nontumor lung tissue, or from frozen PBMC, and the material was left unsorted. The receptor's source is a male donor with early-stage non-small cell lung cancer. The input for sequencing was lung tumor tissue, taken at surgery. V and J are TRBV7-9 and TRBJ2-7; D perhaps matches TRBD2 (6 bases). The CDR3 DNA follows: TGTGCCAGCAGCCCTGAGGAGGGCACCTACGAGCAGTACTTC. Protein sequence: CASSPEEGTYEQYF.